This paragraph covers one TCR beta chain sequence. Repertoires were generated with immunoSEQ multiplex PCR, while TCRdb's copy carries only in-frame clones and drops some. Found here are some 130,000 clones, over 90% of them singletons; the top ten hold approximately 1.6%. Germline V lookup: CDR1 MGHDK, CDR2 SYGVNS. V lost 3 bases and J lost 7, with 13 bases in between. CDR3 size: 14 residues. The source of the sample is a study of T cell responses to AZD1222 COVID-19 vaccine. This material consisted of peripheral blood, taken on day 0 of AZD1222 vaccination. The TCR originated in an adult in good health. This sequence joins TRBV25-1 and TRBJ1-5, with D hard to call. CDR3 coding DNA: TGTGCCAGCAGTGACAATAACATGAACCAGCCCCAGCATTTT. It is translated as CASSDNNMNQPQHF.